This T cell receptor (beta chain) was sequenced during a study of blood T cell repertoires in COVID-19. Trimming at V came to 5 bases and at J to 2 bases, leaving 7 bases not matched to a gene. Germline V gives CDR1 MDHEN, CDR2 SYDVKM. This CDR3 has 16 residues. Profiled with immunoSEQ multiplex PCR; TCRdb holds only in-frame clones, not every one. The sample has 110,000 to 150,000 clones, about 86% seen once. The chain couples TRBV28 to TRBJ2-3; 10 nucleotides agree with TRBD1. Sequencing was carried out using peripheral blood. The TCR comes from a woman aged 55 to 70 with acute or convalescent COVID-19. CDR3 sequence: CASSPTGTGATDTQYF. The DNA of the CDR3 is TGTGCCAGCAGTCCTACCGGGACAGGGGCCACAGATACGCAGTATTTT.